This T cell receptor (beta chain) was recorded in a study of CD8 T cells in ankylosing spondylitis. Study findings and constraints: Characteristic, it appeared, of ankylosing spondylitis blood was a TCR beta motif of 7 or 8 highly homologous variants.

Making the TCR beta libraries involved quantitative 5'-RACE with molecular barcodes. TCRdb called the 5' RACE reads again in MiXCR, with one record for every CDR3 protein. The sample yields hundreds of thousands of distinct CDR3 sequences, over 15% seen once. Many counts were recorded for this clonotype. The antigen is undetermined. This CDR3 contains 12 residues. V was clipped by 6 bases and J by 4 bases, with 7 bases between them. The source of this sequence is a male donor with ankylosing spondylitis or in good health (not recorded which). The rearrangement links TRBV12-3 or TRBV12-4 to TRBJ1-3, with D hard to call. The sample taken for sequencing was blood, either unsorted or a sorted T cell fraction (not recorded which). CDR3 sequence reads: CASSPRGNTIYF. CDR3 bases: TGTGCCAGCAGCCCTCGGGGAAACACCATATATTTT.